One and the same sample provided the 24 T cell receptor beta chains below, sequenced in a study of cytomegalovirus exposure and HLA in healthy donors. A multiplex PCR was run with 60 Vbeta primers and 13 Jbeta primers. Assay: immunoSEQ multiplex PCR; the TCRdb copy retains only in-frame clones and omits some. The sample has 100,000 or so clones; about 73% are singletons. The sample consisted of PBMCs. The receptors stem from a woman between 40 and 50 years old in good health and CMV-seropositive.

This clone was seen just once. The rearrangement links TRBV5-4 to TRBJ2-5; D is possibly TRBD2 (6 bases). Germline V gene lookup returns CDR1 SGHNT and CDR2 YYREEE (reference sequence). The CDR3 is 14 residues long. V dropped 4 bases and J dropped 5 bases, with 15 bases sitting between them. The CDR3 loop is CASSPGTGGETQYF. The CDR3 nucleotides read TGTGCCAGCAGCCCGGGGACTGGCGGGGAGACCCAGTACTTC. The full variable domain, with the rest looked up from reference TRBV5-4 and TRBJ2-5, is ETGVTQSPTHLIKTRGQQVTLRCSSQSGHNTVSWYQQALGQGPQFIFQYYREEENGRGNFPPRFSGLQFPNYSSELNVNALELDDSALYLCASSPGTGGETQYFGPGTRLLVL.

The CDR3 is CASSVETGGPFETQYF. As DNA, the CDR3 is TGTGCCAGCAGCGTAGAAACGGGAGGGCCTTTCGAGACCCAGTACTTC. This rearrangement joins TRBV9 to TRBJ2-5; 8 bases are shared with TRBD2. Germline loops: CDR1 SGDLS, CDR2 YYNGEE. The length of the CDR3 is 16 residues. Trimming at V came to 0 bases and at J to 5 bases, leaving 9 bases not matched to a gene.

About this clone: Other DNA sequences of this sample code for an identical CDR3. The chain couples TRBV7-2 to TRBJ2-7, with 7 positions matching TRBD2. This CDR3 contains 15 residues. Germline loops: CDR1 SGHTA, CDR2 FQGNSA. V was pared by 4 bases and J by 4 bases, with 10 bases of the junction left unmatched. In nucleotides, the CDR3 is TGTGCCAGCAGCTCCTCTGGCGGGAGTTTATACGAGCAGTACTTC. Its translation: CASSSSGGSLYEQYF.

The rearrangement uses TRBV14 and TRBJ2-7; D not certain. The CDR3 contains 15 residues. CDR1 is SGHDN and CDR2 is FVKESK in the germline V gene. Trimming cost V 1 base and J 3 bases, with 13 bases left between them. CDR3 nucleotides: TGTGCCAGCAGCCAAGGACGAGCAGGCTACTACGAGCAGTACTTC. The encoded protein is CASSQGRAGYYEQYF.

The V gene is TRBV27, the J gene TRBJ1-1, with a weak D call TRBD1 (5 bases). V lost 3 bases and J lost 3, with 11 bases in between. The CDR3 spans 14 residues. Germline V gene lookup returns CDR1 MNHEY and CDR2 SMNVEV (reference sequence). The CDR3 spells CASSFGGVYTEAFF. The CDR3 DNA reads as TGTGCCAGCAGTTTTGGGGGGGTATACACTGAAGCTTTCTTT.

The chain recombines TRBV5-1 with TRBJ2-1, with a possible D match to TRBD1 (6 bases). The CDR3 loop spans 19 amino acids. V was cut by 2 bases and J by 0 bases, with 21 bases left in between. Germline loops: CDR1 SGHRS, CDR2 YFSETQ. The CDR3 loop reads CASSFRGTGHQSSYNEQFF. The CDR3 coding sequence is TGCGCCAGCAGCTTCCGCGGCACGGGACACCAGAGCTCCTACAATGAGCAGTTCTTC. Full variable domain (missing parts from reference TRBV5-1 and TRBJ2-1): KAGVTQTPRYLIKTRGQQVTLSCSPISGHRSVSWYQQTPGQGLQFLFEYFSETQRNKGNFPGRFSGRQFSNSRSEMNVSTLELGDSALYLCASSFRGTGHQSSYNEQFFGPGTRLTVL.

This clone was counted a few times. The chain combines TRBV6-6 with TRBJ2-7; 10 positions agree with TRBD1. With V trimmed by 5 bases and J by 5 bases, 12 bases remained unmatched. Germline V gene data show CDR1 as MNHNY and CDR2 as SVGAGI (reference sequence). This CDR3 contains 16 residues. CDR3 in DNA: TGTGCCAGCAGTCCCGGATCGGGACAGGGGTTCGACGAGCAGTACTTC. It codes for CASSPGSGQGFDEQYF.

The CDR3 DNA follows: TGTGCCAGCAGCGTAGCTGGGCAGTTCAGTGAGCAGTTCTTC. As protein: CASSVAGQFSEQFF. This chain uses TRBV9 with TRBJ2-1, with unresolved D. Germline V gene sequence: CDR1 SGDLS, CDR2 YYNGEE. V lost 0 bases and J lost 9, with 13 bases in between. This CDR3 contains 14 residues.

The chain recombines TRBV7-8 with TRBJ2-7; TRBD1 is a possible D gene (6 bases). Germline CDR1 is SGHVS and CDR2 is FQNEAQ. CDR3 length equals 13 residues. V dropped 6 bases and J dropped 1 base, with 10 bases sitting between them. CDR3 DNA sequence: TGTGCCAGCAGAAGCGGACAGTCCTACGAGCAGTACTTC. It encodes CASRSGQSYEQYF.

The gene calls are TRBV6-1 and TRBJ2-1, with 12 bases that match TRBD2. Germline V gene lookup returns CDR1 MNHNS and CDR2 SASEGT. The CDR3 spans 15 residues. V lost 2 bases to trimming and J lost 9 bases; unmatched junction nucleotides: 5. The CDR3 DNA follows: TGTGCCAGCAGTGAACTAGCGGGAGGGAAAACTGAGCAGTTCTTC. It is translated as CASSELAGGKTEQFF.

V and J are TRBV29-1 and TRBJ1-1; D might be TRBD1 (5 bases). The germline V gene encodes CDR1 SQVTM and CDR2 ANQGSEA. Trimming took 7 bases from V and 5 from J, leaving 17 bases between them. CDR3 length equals 13 residues. The CDR3 is CSAPHGGGTEAFF. The CDR3 nucleotides read TGCAGCGCTCCCCACGGGGGGGGGACTGAAGCTTTCTTT.

The CDR3 is CASSLGTGGNGYTF. CDR3 in DNA: TGCGCCAGCAGCTTGGGGACAGGGGGTAATGGCTACACCTTC. J is TRBJ1-2 and V is TRBV5-1, with 10 bases identical to TRBD1. The CDR3 spans 14 residues. V shed 0 bases, J shed 6 bases, and the junction held 2 bases outside the gene matches. The V gene's germline CDR1 is SGHRS and CDR2 YFSETQ.

The chain employs TRBV9 and TRBJ2-4; TRBD1 aligns across 8 bases. The CDR3 loop spans 17 amino acids. The V and J ends lost 0 bases and 2 bases, in that order; junction bases with no gene match: 7. CDR1 is SGDLS and CDR2 is YYNGEE in the germline V gene. CDR3: CASSVDAGGATKNIQYF. The CDR3 coding sequence is TGTGCCAGCAGCGTAGATGCAGGGGGCGCCACCAAAAACATTCAGTACTTC.

V gene TRBV13 combines with J gene TRBJ2-7, with 10 bases fitting TRBD2. The CDR3 extends over 16 amino acids. V lost 6 bases and J lost 3; bases outside the gene matches: 11. Germline CDR1 and CDR2: PRHDT and FYEKMQ (reference sequence). The CDR3 DNA follows: TGTGCCAGCAGAAGAGCACTAGCGGGAAAAATCTACGAGCAGTACTTC. Its translation is CASRRALAGKIYEQYF.

J is TRBJ1-1 and V is TRBV28, with unresolved D. Trimming removed 2 bases from V and 1 base from J, with 5 bases in between. The CDR3 extends over 13 amino acids. From germline, CDR1 is MDHEN and CDR2 SYDVKM. The CDR3 bases are TGTGCCAGCAGTTTACTAGGGAACACTGAAGCTTTCTTT. Translating it yields CASSLLGNTEAFF. The full variable domain, completed using reference TRBV28 and TRBJ1-1, is DVKVTQSSRYLVKRTGEKVFLECVQDMDHENMFWYRQDPGLGLRLIYFSYDVKMKEKGDIPEGYSVSREKKERFSLILESASTNQTSMYLCASSLLGNTEAFFGQGTRLTVV.

The V gene is TRBV11-3, the J gene TRBJ2-3; 7 bases agree with TRBD2. This CDR3 region has 15 residues. V was clipped by 4 bases and J by 0 bases; unmatched bases: 4. Per germline, CDR1 SGHNT and CDR2 YENEEA. The CDR3 DNA follows: TGTGCCAGCAGCTGGAATAGCGGGAGCACAGATACGCAGTATTTT. Protein: CASSWNSGSTDTQYF.

The J gene is TRBJ1-1, the V gene TRBV18; 8 nucleotides line up with TRBD1. Unmatched junction bases numbered 6, after V lost 4 bases and J lost 2 bases. CDR1 is KGHSH and CDR2 is LQKENI in the germline V gene. This CDR3 region has 15 residues. The CDR3 reads CASSLRGTGNTEAFF. In DNA, the CDR3 is TGTGCCAGCTCACTACGTGGGACAGGTAACACTGAAGCTTTCTTT. The entire variable domain, with the rest obtained from reference TRBV18 and TRBJ1-1, is as follows: NAGVMQNPRHLVRRRGQEARLRCSPMKGHSHVYWYRQLPEEGLKFMVYLQKENIIDESGMPKERFSAEFPKEGPSILRIQQVVRGDSAAYFCASSLRGTGNTEAFFGQGTRLTVV.

Comment on this clone: The germline gene is not matched at one end of the junction; a read error may be the cause. The V call is TRBV19, the J call TRBJ1-2; 8 nucleotides match TRBD1. This CDR3 has 14 amino acids. Germline-derived CDR1 and CDR2 are LNHDA and SQIVND (reference sequence). As DNA, the CDR3 is TGTGCCAGCCGACAGGGGCGGTCCAACTATGGCTACCCCTTC. Protein: CASRQGRSNYGYPF.

V is TRBV19 and J is TRBJ2-7, with 9 bases aligning to TRBD1. The junction had 6 bases not matched to a gene; V was cut back by 0 bases and J by 3 bases. Germline loops: CDR1 LNHDA, CDR2 SQIVND (reference sequence). The CDR3 has 16 amino acids. The CDR3 loop reads CASSIEPGQGLYEQYF. As DNA, the CDR3 is TGTGCCAGTAGTATAGAACCGGGACAGGGCCTCTACGAGCAGTACTTC.

Regarding this clone: One end of the junction is discordant with germline, which a read error may explain. The same CDR3 can be traced to other DNA sequences in this sample. The chain links TRBV29-1 to TRBJ2-3; D is perhaps TRBD2 (5 bases). Germline CDR1 SQVTM, CDR2 ANQGSEA. CDR3 length equals 11 residues. CDR3 protein: CSVGGTDTQYF. The CDR3 DNA reads as TGTAGCGTTGGAGGCACAGATACGCAGTATTTT.

The chain carries TRBV14 and TRBJ2-1, with 7 bases aligning to TRBD1. The CDR3 is 17 amino acids. The junction had 12 bases not matched to a gene; V was cut back by 2 bases and J by 5 bases. Germline V CDR1 and CDR2: SGHDN, FVKESK. The CDR3 here is CASSQTPNRGFNNEQFF. The CDR3 coding sequence is TGTGCCAGCAGCCAAACTCCCAACAGGGGATTTAACAATGAGCAGTTCTTC.

The genes are TRBV7-2 and TRBJ2-7, with 11 bases aligning to TRBD2. Germline V gene data show CDR1 as SGHTA and CDR2 as FQGNSA. The CDR3 spans 16 residues. V dropped 6 bases and J dropped 4; count of bases not matched to a gene: 11. The CDR3: CASSDGVAGGRYEQYF. The CDR3 DNA reads as TGTGCCAGCAGTGACGGGGTAGCGGGAGGGAGGTACGAGCAGTACTTC.

This chain uses TRBV9 with TRBJ2-1; 12 positions agree with TRBD2. From germline, CDR1 is SGDLS and CDR2 YYNGEE. The CDR3 runs 19 residues. J gave up 0 bases and V 4 bases, and 11 bases lay outside the gene matches. The CDR3 loop is CASSTRTSGTGSSYNEQFF. CDR3 DNA: TGTGCCAGCAGCACACGGACTAGCGGGACAGGGAGCTCCTACAATGAGCAGTTCTTC.

This clone was counted a single time. The CDR3 reads CASSGLAGVGDTQYF. The CDR3 DNA sequence: TGTGCCAGCAGCGGATTAGCGGGAGTCGGAGATACGCAGTATTTT. The chain uses TRBV5-4 and TRBJ2-3, with TRBD2 matching over 9 bases. CDR3 size: 15 residues. Germline V gives CDR1 SGHNT, CDR2 YYREEE (reference sequence). V was clipped by 4 bases and J by 5 bases; unmatched bases: 8. The full variable domain, its missing parts supplied by reference TRBV5-4 and TRBJ2-3, is ETGVTQSPTHLIKTRGQQVTLRCSSQSGHNTVSWYQQALGQGPQFIFQYYREEENGRGNFPPRFSGLQFPNYSSELNVNALELDDSALYLCASSGLAGVGDTQYFGPGTRLTVL.